This T cell receptor beta chain was retrieved from a study of cytomegalovirus exposure and HLA in healthy donors. TCRdb keeps only in-frame clones here, not all; method: immunoSEQ multiplex PCR. The top ten clones hold 6.2% of a sample with 140,000 or so clones, 85% to 90% of them seen once. Looked up from germline, CDR1 is SGHNT and CDR2 is YYREEE (reference sequence). Trimming cost V 4 bases and J 8 bases; bases outside gene matches: 17. The CDR3 covers 16 residues. Sequencing was done on a sample of PBMCs. This clonotype was sampled from a woman between 25 and 40 years old in good health and CMV-seropositive. The chain couples TRBV5-4 to TRBJ1-2; 7 nucleotides agree with TRBD1. CDR3 coding DNA: TGTGCCAGCAGCGGACGACAGGGAAGGGCGTTTGGGGGCTACACCTTC. Its protein product is CASSGRQGRAFGGYTF.